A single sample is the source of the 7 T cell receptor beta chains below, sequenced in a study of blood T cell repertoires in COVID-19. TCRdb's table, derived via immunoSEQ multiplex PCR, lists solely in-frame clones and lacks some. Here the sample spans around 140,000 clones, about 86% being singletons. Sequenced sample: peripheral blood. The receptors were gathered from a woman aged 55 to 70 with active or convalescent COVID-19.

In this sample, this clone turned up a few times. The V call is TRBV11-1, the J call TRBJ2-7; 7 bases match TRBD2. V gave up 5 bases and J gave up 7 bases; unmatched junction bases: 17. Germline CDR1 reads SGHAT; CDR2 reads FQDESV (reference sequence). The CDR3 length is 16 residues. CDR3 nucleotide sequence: TGTGCCAGCAGCCGCAATCCCGCGAGCGGGACGGGGGAGCAGTACTTC. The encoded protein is CASSRNPASGTGEQYF. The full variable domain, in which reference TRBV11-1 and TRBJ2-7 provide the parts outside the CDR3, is EAEVAQSPRYKITEKSQAVAFWCDPISGHATLYWYRQILGQGPELLVQFQDESVVDDSQLPKDRFSAERLKGVDSTLKIQPAELGDSAMYLCASSRNPASGTGEQYFGPGTRLTVT.

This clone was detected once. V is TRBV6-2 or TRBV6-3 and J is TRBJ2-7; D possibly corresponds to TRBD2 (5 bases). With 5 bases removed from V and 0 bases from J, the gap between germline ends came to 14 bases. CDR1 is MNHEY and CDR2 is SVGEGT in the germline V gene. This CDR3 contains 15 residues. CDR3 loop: CASSLPTGNSYEQYF. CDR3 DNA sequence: TGTGCCAGCAGTCTCCCGACGGGAAACTCCTACGAGCAGTACTTC.

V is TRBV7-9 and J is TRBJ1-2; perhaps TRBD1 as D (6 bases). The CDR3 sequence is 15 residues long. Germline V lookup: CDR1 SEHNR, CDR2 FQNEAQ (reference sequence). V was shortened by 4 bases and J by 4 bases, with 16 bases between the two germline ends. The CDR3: CASSYPWQGFYGYTF. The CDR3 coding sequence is TGTGCCAGCAGCTACCCTTGGCAGGGGTTCTATGGCTACACCTTC.

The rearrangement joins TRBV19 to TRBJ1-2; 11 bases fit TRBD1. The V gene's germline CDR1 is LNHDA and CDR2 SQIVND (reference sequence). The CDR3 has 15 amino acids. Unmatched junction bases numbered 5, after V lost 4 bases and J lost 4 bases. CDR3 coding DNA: TGTGCCAGTAGTAAGGGACAGGGGGGGTTCTATGGCTACACCTTC. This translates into CASSKGQGGFYGYTF.

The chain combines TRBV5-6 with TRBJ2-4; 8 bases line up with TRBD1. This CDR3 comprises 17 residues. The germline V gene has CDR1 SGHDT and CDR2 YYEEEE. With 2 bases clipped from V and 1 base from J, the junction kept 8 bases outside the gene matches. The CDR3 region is CASSFRGPGAAKNIQYF. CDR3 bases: TGTGCCAGCAGCTTCAGGGGGCCTGGTGCGGCCAAAAACATTCAGTACTTC.

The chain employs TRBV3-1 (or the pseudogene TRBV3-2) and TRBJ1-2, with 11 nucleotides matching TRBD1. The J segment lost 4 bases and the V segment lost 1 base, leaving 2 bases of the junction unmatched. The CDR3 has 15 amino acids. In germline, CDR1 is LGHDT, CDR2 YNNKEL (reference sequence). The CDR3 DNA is TGTGCCAGCAGCCAAGGGGGACAGGGGGTCTATGGCTACACCTTC. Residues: CASSQGGQGVYGYTF.

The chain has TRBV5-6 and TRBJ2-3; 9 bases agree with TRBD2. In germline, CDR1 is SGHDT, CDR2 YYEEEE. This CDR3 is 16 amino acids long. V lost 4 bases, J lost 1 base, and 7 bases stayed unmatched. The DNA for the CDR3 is TGTGCCAGCAGCCCCGATCCTAGCGGGGGCACAGATACGCAGTATTTT. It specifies CASSPDPSGGTDTQYF.